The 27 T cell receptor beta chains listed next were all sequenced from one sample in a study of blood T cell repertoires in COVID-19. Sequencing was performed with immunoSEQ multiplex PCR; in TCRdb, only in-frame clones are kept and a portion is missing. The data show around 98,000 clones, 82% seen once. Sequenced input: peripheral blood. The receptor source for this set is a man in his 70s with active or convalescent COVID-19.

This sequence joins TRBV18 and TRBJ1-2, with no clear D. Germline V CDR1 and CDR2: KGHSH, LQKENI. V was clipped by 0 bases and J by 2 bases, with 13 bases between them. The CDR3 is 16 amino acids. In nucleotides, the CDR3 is TGTGCCAGCTCACCACCTCTCTGGGAGGAGAACTATGGCTACACCTTC. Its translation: CASSPPLWEENYGYTF.

The CDR3 region has the DNA TGTGCCAGCAGCCAAGTATTAGCGGGGGGCTACGAGCAGTACTTC. Its translation is CASSQVLAGGYEQYF. The J gene is TRBJ2-7, the V gene TRBV3-1 (or the pseudogene TRBV3-2), with 10 bases lining up with TRBD2. Germline V gives CDR1 LGHDT, CDR2 YNNKEL (reference sequence). The V gene end was trimmed by 1 base and the J gene end by 3 bases; junction bases not matched to a gene: 3. This CDR3 contains 15 residues.

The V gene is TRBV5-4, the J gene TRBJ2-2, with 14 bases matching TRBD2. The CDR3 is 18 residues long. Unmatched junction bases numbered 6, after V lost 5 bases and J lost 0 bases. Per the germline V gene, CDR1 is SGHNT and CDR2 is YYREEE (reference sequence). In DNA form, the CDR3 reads TGTGCCAGCAGTTCGGGACTAGCGGGGGAGACGAACACCGGGGAGCTGTTTTTT. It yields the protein CASSSGLAGETNTGELFF. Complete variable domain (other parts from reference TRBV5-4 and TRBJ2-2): ETGVTQSPTHLIKTRGQQVTLRCSSQSGHNTVSWYQQALGQGPQFIFQYYREEENGRGNFPPRFSGLQFPNYSSELNVNALELDDSALYLCASSSGLAGETNTGELFFGEGSRLTVL.

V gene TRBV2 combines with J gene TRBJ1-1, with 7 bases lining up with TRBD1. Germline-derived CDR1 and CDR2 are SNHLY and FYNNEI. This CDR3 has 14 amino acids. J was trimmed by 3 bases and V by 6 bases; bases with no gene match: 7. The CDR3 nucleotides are TGTGCCAGCAGATCGACAGGGAGCTACACTGAAGCTTTCTTT. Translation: CASRSTGSYTEAFF. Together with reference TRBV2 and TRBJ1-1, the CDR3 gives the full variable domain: EPEVTQTPSHQVTQMGQEVILRCVPISNHLYFYWYRQILGQKVEFLVSFYNNEISEKSEIFDDQFSVERPDGSNFTLKIRSTKLEDSAMYFCASRSTGSYTEAFFGQGTRLTVV.

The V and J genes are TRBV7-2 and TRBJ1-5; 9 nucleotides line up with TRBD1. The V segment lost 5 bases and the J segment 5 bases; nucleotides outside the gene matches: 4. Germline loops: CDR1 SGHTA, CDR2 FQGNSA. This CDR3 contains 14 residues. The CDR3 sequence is CASSPGTGYQPQHF. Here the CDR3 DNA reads TGTGCCAGCAGCCCGGGGACAGGGTATCAGCCCCAGCATTTT.

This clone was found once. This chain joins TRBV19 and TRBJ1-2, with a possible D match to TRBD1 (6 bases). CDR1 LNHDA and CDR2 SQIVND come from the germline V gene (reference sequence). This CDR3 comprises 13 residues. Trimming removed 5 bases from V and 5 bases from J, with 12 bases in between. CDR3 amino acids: CASSPRGDYGYTF. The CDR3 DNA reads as TGTGCCAGTAGTCCCAGGGGAGATTATGGCTACACCTTC.

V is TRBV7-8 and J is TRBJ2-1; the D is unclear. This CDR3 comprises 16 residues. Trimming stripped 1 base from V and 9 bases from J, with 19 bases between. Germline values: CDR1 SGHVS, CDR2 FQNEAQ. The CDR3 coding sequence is TGTGCCAGCAGCTTAGGCGGTCTAGTAGGCTCGGGTGAGCAGTTCTTC. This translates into CASSLGGLVGSGEQFF.

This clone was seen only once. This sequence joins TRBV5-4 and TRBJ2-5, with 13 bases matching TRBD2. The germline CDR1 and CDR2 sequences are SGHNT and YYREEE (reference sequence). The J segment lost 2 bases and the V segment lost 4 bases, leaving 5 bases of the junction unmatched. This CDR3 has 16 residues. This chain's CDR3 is CASSRGLAGVQETQYF. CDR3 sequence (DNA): TGTGCCAGCAGCAGAGGACTAGCGGGGGTGCAAGAGACCCAGTACTTC. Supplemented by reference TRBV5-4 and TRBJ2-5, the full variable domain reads ETGVTQSPTHLIKTRGQQVTLRCSSQSGHNTVSWYQQALGQGPQFIFQYYREEENGRGNFPPRFSGLQFPNYSSELNVNALELDDSALYLCASSRGLAGVQETQYFGPGTRLLVL.

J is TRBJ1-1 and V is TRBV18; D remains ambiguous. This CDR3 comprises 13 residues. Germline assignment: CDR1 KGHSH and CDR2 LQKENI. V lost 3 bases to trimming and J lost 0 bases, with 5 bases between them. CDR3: CASSPNMNTEAFF. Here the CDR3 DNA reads TGTGCCAGCTCACCGAACATGAACACTGAAGCTTTCTTT.

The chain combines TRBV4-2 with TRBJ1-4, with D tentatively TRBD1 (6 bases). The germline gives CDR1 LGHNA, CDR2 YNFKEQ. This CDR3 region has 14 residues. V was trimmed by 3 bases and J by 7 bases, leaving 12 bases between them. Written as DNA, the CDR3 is TGTGCCAGCAGCCAGGCGGGGGGCAGTGAAAAACTGTTTTTT. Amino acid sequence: CASSQAGGSEKLFF.

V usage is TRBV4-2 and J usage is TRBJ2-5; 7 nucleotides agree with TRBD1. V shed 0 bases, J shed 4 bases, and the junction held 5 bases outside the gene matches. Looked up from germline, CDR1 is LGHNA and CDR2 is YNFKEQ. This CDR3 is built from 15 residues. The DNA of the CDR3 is TGTGCCAGCAGCCAAGAGGGGAAGGGGGCAGAGACCCAGTACTTC. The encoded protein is CASSQEGKGAETQYF.

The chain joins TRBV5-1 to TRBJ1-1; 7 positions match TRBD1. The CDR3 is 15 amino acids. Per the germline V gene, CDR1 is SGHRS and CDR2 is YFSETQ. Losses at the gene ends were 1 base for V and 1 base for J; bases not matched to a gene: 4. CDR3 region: CASSLNRGQNTEAFF. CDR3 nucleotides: TGCGCCAGCAGCTTGAACAGGGGCCAGAACACTGAAGCTTTCTTT. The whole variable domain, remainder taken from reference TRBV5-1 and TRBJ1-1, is KAGVTQTPRYLIKTRGQQVTLSCSPISGHRSVSWYQQTPGQGLQFLFEYFSETQRNKGNFPGRFSGRQFSNSRSEMNVSTLELGDSALYLCASSLNRGQNTEAFFGQGTRLTVV.

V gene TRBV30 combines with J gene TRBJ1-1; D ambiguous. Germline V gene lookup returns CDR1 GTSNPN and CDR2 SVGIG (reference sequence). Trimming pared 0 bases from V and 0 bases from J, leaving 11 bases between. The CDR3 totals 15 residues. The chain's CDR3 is CAWSVQFFMNTEAFF. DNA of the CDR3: TGTGCCTGGAGTGTACAGTTCTTCATGAACACTGAAGCTTTCTTT.

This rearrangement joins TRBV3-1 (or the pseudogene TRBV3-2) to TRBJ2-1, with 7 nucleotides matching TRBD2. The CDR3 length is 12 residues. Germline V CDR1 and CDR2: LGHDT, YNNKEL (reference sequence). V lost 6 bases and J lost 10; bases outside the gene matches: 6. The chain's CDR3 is CASSPTGGEQFF. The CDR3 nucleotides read TGTGCCAGCAGTCCAACCGGGGGGGAGCAGTTCTTC.

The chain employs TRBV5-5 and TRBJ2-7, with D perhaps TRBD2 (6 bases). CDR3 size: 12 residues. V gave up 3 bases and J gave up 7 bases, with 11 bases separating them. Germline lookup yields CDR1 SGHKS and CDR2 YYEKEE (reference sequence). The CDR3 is CASSWGGVEQYF. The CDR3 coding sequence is TGTGCCAGCAGCTGGGGCGGGGTGGAGCAGTACTTC.

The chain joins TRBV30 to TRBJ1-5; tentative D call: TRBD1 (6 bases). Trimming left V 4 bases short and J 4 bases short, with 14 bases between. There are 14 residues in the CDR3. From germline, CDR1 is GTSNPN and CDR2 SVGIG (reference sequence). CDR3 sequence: CAWTPQGRNQPQHF. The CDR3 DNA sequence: TGTGCCTGGACGCCACAGGGACGAAATCAGCCCCAGCATTTT.

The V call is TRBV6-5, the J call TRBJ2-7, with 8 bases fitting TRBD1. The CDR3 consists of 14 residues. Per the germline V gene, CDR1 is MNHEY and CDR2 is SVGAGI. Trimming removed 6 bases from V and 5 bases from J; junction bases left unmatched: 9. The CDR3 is CASRAGQGSNEQYF. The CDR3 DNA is TGTGCCAGCAGGGCAGGACAGGGTAGTAACGAGCAGTACTTC.

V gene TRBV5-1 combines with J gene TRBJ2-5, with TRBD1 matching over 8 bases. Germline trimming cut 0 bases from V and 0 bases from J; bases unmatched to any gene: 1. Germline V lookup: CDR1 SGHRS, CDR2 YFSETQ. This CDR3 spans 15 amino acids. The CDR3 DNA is TGCGCCAGCAGCTTGGGACAGGGGAACCAAGAGACCCAGTACTTC. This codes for CASSLGQGNQETQYF.

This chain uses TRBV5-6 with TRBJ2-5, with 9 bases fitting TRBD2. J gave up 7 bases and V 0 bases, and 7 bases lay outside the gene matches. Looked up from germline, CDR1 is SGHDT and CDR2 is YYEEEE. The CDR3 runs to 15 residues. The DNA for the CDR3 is TGTGCCAGCAGCTTGGGTAGCGGGGGACTCGGGACCCAGTACTTC. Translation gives CASSLGSGGLGTQYF.

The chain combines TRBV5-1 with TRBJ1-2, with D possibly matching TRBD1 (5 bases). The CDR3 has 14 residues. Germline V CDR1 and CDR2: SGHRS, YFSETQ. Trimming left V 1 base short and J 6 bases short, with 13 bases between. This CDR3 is CASSLMQGADGYTF. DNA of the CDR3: TGCGCCAGCAGCTTGATGCAGGGCGCGGATGGCTACACCTTC.

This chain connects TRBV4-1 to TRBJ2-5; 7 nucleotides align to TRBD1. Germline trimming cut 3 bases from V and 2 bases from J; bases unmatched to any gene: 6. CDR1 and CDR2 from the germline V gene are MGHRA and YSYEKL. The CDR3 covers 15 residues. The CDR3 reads CASSQAPGQQETQYF. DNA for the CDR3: TGCGCCAGCAGCCAGGCCCCGGGACAGCAAGAGACCCAGTACTTC.

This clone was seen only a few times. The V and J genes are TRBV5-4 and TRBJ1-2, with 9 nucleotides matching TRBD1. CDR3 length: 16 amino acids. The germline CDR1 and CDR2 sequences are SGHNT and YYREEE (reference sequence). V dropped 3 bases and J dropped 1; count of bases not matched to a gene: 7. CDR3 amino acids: CASSSDRGKGNYGYTF. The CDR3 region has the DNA TGTGCCAGCAGCTCCGACAGGGGGAAGGGTAACTATGGCTACACCTTC.

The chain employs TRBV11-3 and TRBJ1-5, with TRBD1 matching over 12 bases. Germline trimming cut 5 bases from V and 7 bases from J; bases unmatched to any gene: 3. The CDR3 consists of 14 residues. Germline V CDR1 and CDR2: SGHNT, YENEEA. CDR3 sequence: CASSRDRGRQPQHF. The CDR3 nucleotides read TGTGCCAGCAGCAGGGACAGGGGGCGACAGCCCCAGCATTTT. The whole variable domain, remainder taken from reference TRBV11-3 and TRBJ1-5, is EAGVVQSPRYKIIEKKQPVAFWCNPISGHNTLYWYLQNLGQGPELLIRYENEEAVDDSQLPKDRFSAERLKGVDSTLKIQPAELGDSAVYLCASSRDRGRQPQHFGDGTRLSIL.

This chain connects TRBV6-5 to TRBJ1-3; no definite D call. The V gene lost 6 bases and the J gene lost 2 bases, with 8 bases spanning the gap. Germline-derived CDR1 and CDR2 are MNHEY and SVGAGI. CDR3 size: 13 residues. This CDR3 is CASRVRAGNTIYF. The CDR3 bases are TGTGCCAGCAGGGTACGAGCTGGAAACACCATATATTTT.

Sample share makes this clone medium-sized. This CDR3 reads CAWSPGGAWGNTIYF. The CDR3 region has the DNA TGTGCCTGGAGTCCGGGGGGAGCGTGGGGAAACACCATATATTTT. The chain carries TRBV30 and TRBJ1-3; D possibly corresponds to TRBD1 (5 bases). CDR3 length equals 15 residues. From germline, CDR1 is GTSNPN and CDR2 SVGIG (reference sequence). With 2 bases removed from V and 4 bases from J, the gap between germline ends came to 15 bases.

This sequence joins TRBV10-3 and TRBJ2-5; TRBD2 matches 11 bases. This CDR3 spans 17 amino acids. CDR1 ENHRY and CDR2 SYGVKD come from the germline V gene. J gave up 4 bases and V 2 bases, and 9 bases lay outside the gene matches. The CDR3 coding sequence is TGTGCCATCAGTGAGAGGGATAGCGGGGGGGCCCGAGAGACCCAGTACTTC. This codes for CAISERDSGGARETQYF.

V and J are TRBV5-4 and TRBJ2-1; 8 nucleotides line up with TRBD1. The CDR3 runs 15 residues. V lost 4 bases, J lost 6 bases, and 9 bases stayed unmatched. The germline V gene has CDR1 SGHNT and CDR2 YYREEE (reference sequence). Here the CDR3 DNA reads TGTGCCAGCAGCCATCAGAAAACAGGGGGCAATGAGCAGTTCTTC. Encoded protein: CASSHQKTGGNEQFF.